The 17 T cell receptor beta chains listed next were all sequenced from one sample in a study of T cell responses to AZD1222 COVID-19 vaccine. Profiled with immunoSEQ multiplex PCR; TCRdb holds only in-frame clones, not every one. The repertoire holds 100,000 to 150,000 clones, with around 90% as singletons. The input for sequencing was peripheral blood, taken on day 0 of AZD1222 vaccination. The receptors were sampled from an adult in good health.

The chain recombines TRBV27 with TRBJ1-2; no clear D gene. Trimming removed 7 bases from V and 2 bases from J, with 17 bases in between. The CDR3 extends over 15 amino acids. Germline V gene sequence: CDR1 MNHEY, CDR2 SMNVEV (reference sequence). The CDR3 protein is CASMRSMSNNYGYTF. CDR3 coding DNA: TGTGCCAGCATGCGGAGTATGAGCAACAACTATGGCTACACCTTC.

Only one count was recorded for this clone. This sequence joins TRBV7-2 and TRBJ2-1; the match to TRBD2 covers 11 bases. From germline, CDR1 is SGHTA and CDR2 FQGNSA. The J segment lost 9 bases and the V segment lost 3 bases, leaving 7 bases of the junction unmatched. The length of the CDR3 is 15 residues. The CDR3 here is CASSFDSGGATEQFF. The CDR3 DNA sequence: TGTGCCAGCAGCTTCGATAGCGGGGGGGCGACTGAGCAGTTCTTC.

The V gene is TRBV5-5, the J gene TRBJ2-7, with 7 bases that match TRBD1. Unmatched junction bases numbered 4, after V lost 1 base and J lost 3 bases. The CDR3 is 14 residues long. Germline V gene lookup returns CDR1 SGHKS and CDR2 YYEKEE (reference sequence). In nucleotides, the CDR3 is TGTGCCAGCAGCTTGAGGGACAGCCTCTACGAGCAGTACTTC. Translated: CASSLRDSLYEQYF.

For the CDR3, the DNA is TGCGCCAGCAGTCTGGACAGCTCCTATAATTCACCCCTCCACTTT. Translation: CASSLDSSYNSPLHF. This chain connects TRBV5-1 to TRBJ1-6, with a possible D match to TRBD1 (6 bases). CDR3 length: 15 residues. Per the germline V gene, CDR1 is SGHRS and CDR2 is YFSETQ. Deletions cut 5 bases from V and 0 bases from J, with 9 bases between.

The chain has TRBV7-2 and TRBJ2-7; 7 bases agree with TRBD1. The CDR3 totals 11 residues. Germline lookup yields CDR1 SGHTA and CDR2 FQGNSA. J gave up 4 bases and V 7 bases, and 1 base lay outside the gene matches. The CDR3 region has the DNA TGTGCCAGCATCAGGGGGTACGAGCAGTACTTC. As protein: CASIRGYEQYF.

This sequence joins TRBV9 and TRBJ2-1; D gene ambiguous. The CDR3 covers 13 residues. V shed 4 bases and J shed 5 bases, with 10 bases lying between them. Germline lookup yields CDR1 SGDLS and CDR2 YYNGEE. The CDR3: CASSLRPHNEQFF. As DNA, the CDR3 is TGTGCCAGCAGCCTCCGGCCGCACAATGAGCAGTTCTTC.

The table lists this clone with a few counts. This chain links TRBV18 with TRBJ1-1; 9 nucleotides align to TRBD1. Trimming removed 3 bases from V and 1 base from J; junction bases left unmatched: 9. Germline assignment: CDR1 KGHSH and CDR2 LQKENI. The CDR3 is 17 amino acids. Here the CDR3 DNA reads TGTGCCAGCTCACCGAACAGGGGGCAATCAACGAACACTGAAGCTTTCTTT. Residues: CASSPNRGQSTNTEAFF. Using reference TRBV18 and TRBJ1-1 for the parts outside the CDR3, the full variable domain is NAGVMQNPRHLVRRRGQEARLRCSPMKGHSHVYWYRQLPEEGLKFMVYLQKENIIDESGMPKERFSAEFPKEGPSILRIQQVVRGDSAAYFCASSPNRGQSTNTEAFFGQGTRLTVV.

CDR3 nucleotides: TGTGCCAGCAGCCTCGTTGGGAACACTGAAGCTTTCTTT. Translated, it gives CASSLVGNTEAFF. The V and J genes are TRBV14 and TRBJ1-1; D is unresolved. CDR3 length: 13 residues. V was shortened by 4 bases and J by 1 base, with 7 bases between the two germline ends. Germline V lookup: CDR1 SGHDN, CDR2 FVKESK. The complete variable domain, with remaining parts taken from reference TRBV14 and TRBJ1-1, reads EAGVTQFPSHSVIEKGQTVTLRCDPISGHDNLYWYRRVMGKEIKFLLHFVKESKQDESGMPNNRFLAERTGGTYSTLKVQPAELEDSGVYFCASSLVGNTEAFFGQGTRLTVV.

The CDR3 region is CASSRDSNSGNTIYF. DNA of the CDR3: TGTGCCAGCTCACGGGACTCTAACTCTGGAAACACCATATATTTT. The chain combines TRBV18 with TRBJ1-3; tentative D call: TRBD1 (5 bases). Deletions cut 4 bases from V and 0 bases from J, with 10 bases between. The CDR3 runs 15 residues. In germline, CDR1 is KGHSH, CDR2 LQKENI.

V gene TRBV19 combines with J gene TRBJ2-7; no clear D gene. Germline V gene lookup returns CDR1 LNHDA and CDR2 SQIVND (reference sequence). V lost 1 base and J 2 bases, leaving 6 bases between the germline ends. The CDR3 totals 13 residues. In nucleotides, the CDR3 is TGTGCCAGTAGTATAGGCAGCCCCTACGAGCAGTACTTC. It yields the protein CASSIGSPYEQYF.

The chain combines TRBV28 with TRBJ2-7, with a tentative D call TRBD1 (6 bases). Germline CDR1 and CDR2: MDHEN and SYDVKM. V shed 5 bases and J shed 2 bases, with 13 bases lying between them. The CDR3 length is 14 residues. CDR3 in amino acids: CASSRPSGAYEQYF. In DNA form, the CDR3 reads TGTGCCAGCAGTCGGCCCTCAGGGGCCTACGAGCAGTACTTC.

The chain combines TRBV18 with TRBJ2-1; D is perhaps TRBD2 (5 bases). The germline gives CDR1 KGHSH, CDR2 LQKENI. Trimming shortened V by 3 bases and J by 4 bases, and 13 bases separated the two germline ends. This CDR3 is 15 amino acids long. CDR3 sequence: CASSPPRGNYNEQFF. DNA of the CDR3: TGTGCCAGCTCACCCCCCCGAGGGAATTACAATGAGCAGTTCTTC. The full variable domain, its missing parts supplied by reference TRBV18 and TRBJ2-1, is NAGVMQNPRHLVRRRGQEARLRCSPMKGHSHVYWYRQLPEEGLKFMVYLQKENIIDESGMPKERFSAEFPKEGPSILRIQQVVRGDSAAYFCASSPPRGNYNEQFFGPGTRLTVL.

This chain joins TRBV28 and TRBJ2-7; 8 bases fit TRBD1. Germline V gene lookup returns CDR1 MDHEN and CDR2 SYDVKM. This CDR3 has 17 amino acids. V shed 6 bases and J 0 bases; nucleotides not matched to a gene: 13. DNA for the CDR3: TGTGCCAGCAGCTCCGCCTCGACAGGGGAAAGCTCCTACGAGCAGTACTTC. Protein product: CASSSASTGESSYEQYF.

The chain carries TRBV28 and TRBJ2-7; perhaps TRBD2 as D (7 bases). V lost 5 bases to trimming and J lost 4 bases, with 12 bases between them. Germline loops: CDR1 MDHEN, CDR2 SYDVKM. The CDR3 runs 13 residues. DNA of the CDR3: TGTGCCAGCAGTACTAGGGGGGGATACGAGCAGTACTTC. As protein: CASSTRGGYEQYF. Combining the CDR3 with reference TRBV28 and TRBJ2-7 gives the whole variable domain DVKVTQSSRYLVKRTGEKVFLECVQDMDHENMFWYRQDPGLGLRLIYFSYDVKMKEKGDIPEGYSVSREKKERFSLILESASTNQTSMYLCASSTRGGYEQYFGPGTRLTVT.

This sequence joins TRBV3-1 (or the pseudogene TRBV3-2) and TRBJ2-1; D not resolved. The CDR3 consists of 14 residues. Per the germline V gene, CDR1 is LGHDT and CDR2 is YNNKEL (reference sequence). Trimming cost V 5 bases and J 4 bases, with 12 bases left between them. CDR3 loop: CASSGPGVYNEQFF. The CDR3 region has the DNA TGTGCCAGCAGCGGGCCTGGGGTTTACAATGAGCAGTTCTTC.

The gene calls are TRBV19 and TRBJ1-2; TRBD1 aligns across 10 bases. V was clipped by 6 bases and J by 3 bases; unmatched bases: 4. The germline CDR1 and CDR2 sequences are LNHDA and SQIVND (reference sequence). The CDR3 spans 14 residues. In DNA form, the CDR3 reads TGTGCCAGTAGGAGACAGGGGGCCGACTATGGCTACACCTTC. Translated, it gives CASRRQGADYGYTF.

The rearrangement uses TRBV7-9 and TRBJ2-2; D not resolved. There are 13 residues in the CDR3. CDR1 SEHNR and CDR2 FQNEAQ come from the germline V gene (reference sequence). Between the trimmed V and J ends, which lost 6 bases and 1 base, there was a span of 6 bases. The CDR3 sequence: CASRSVNTGELFF. In nucleotides, the CDR3 is TGTGCCAGCAGGAGCGTGAACACCGGGGAGCTGTTTTTT.